Detailed here is one TCR beta chain. The sample holds one count of this clonotype. The target of this receptor is not known. Base qualities are not recorded, but no much larger clone differs from it by a single base. One read amounts to weak evidence. These data are taken from a study of prognosis after radiotherapy for stage I lung cancer (dated by TCRdb to the early 2020s). A note on the overall study: Between early 2018 and January 2019, some 18 stage I NSCLC patients were enrolled in Nanjing, China. There were 13 to 15 patients with newly diagnosed primary stage I lung tumors and five patients with oligometastatic NSCLC after surgical resection of the primary tumor. All patients were regarded as medically inoperable, because of comorbidities in more than ten patients and refusal of surgery in several patients. Ages in the cohort of around 14 men and 6 women ranged from roughly 53 to 84 years, with a median of 74. Some 13 patients had adenocarcinoma and seven had squamous cell carcinoma as the tumor histology. SBRT was delivered in 3 to 5 fractions with a biologically effective dose of at least 100 Gy, and image-guided IMRT or VMAT was used for delivery. In every patient, SBRT was given without any concurrent therapy. About 20% of the 19 patients developed distant metastases after SBRT, at a median of roughly seven months; the other 15 showed no significant progression. This study profiled peripheral blood TCR beta repertoires from stage I NSCLC patients before and after stereotactic body radiotherapy and linked the repertoires to distant failure. The study took one blood sample before SBRT and one after SBRT from each of 20 or so patients and sequenced all 40 or so samples.

Spanning cysteine to phenylalanine, the CDR3 consists of 14 amino acids. The sequence is cut down to CDR3 DNA, 42 bases in frame from base 1. According to the germline V gene (reference sequence), CDR1 reads DFQATT and CDR2 reads SNEGSKA. The germline V and J ends show losses of 5 bases and 2 bases respectively, and no gene match explains 6 bases of the junction. Two rounds of multiplex PCR on genomic DNA were used to amplify the TCR beta CDR3 region. In the first round of PCR, primers specific to each TRBV and TRBJ gene were used, and the primer sequences are filed in Chinese patent CN105087789A. Universal primers were used in the second PCR round. The Roche High Pure PCR Template Preparation Kit was used to extract genomic DNA from the frozen PBMCs. Libraries were sequenced paired-end with 151 bp reads on an Illumina HiSeq 3000. As for the authors' bioinformatics: Raw reads lacking the multiplex PCR primer sequences were removed with CutAdapt. High-quality paired reads were merged into contigs with PEAR. TRB V, D and J gene segments were assigned to each contig with MiXCR by alignment to reference sequences. CDR3 sequences were clustered by base quality and sequence similarity to remove sequencing errors. Shannon entropy normalized by the natural log of productive TCR sequence number was used as the measure of diversity. One minus Shannon entropy divided by the natural log of the number of unique clonotypes was used as the definition of clonality. The Youden index of ROC curves was used to select progression-free survival cut-offs for repertoire metrics, and analyses were performed in R 3.5.3. TCRdb handled the public reads itself, with Q25 trimming in fastp and clone calling in MiXCR, and kept productive beta chains. Under each unique CDR3 protein, matching rows form one entry showing the most common genes and DNA. TCRdb, rather than the study authors, made the V and J calls. The sample profile shows fewer than 40,000 distinct CDR3 sequences; around 43% of them were found once. 15% of the sample belongs to the ten largest clones.

Overall study results and their limits: The small cohort and short follow-up limited the study, so independent validation of the findings is needed. Post-SBRT Shannon entropy and its change from baseline were lower in patients who developed distant metastases; baseline Shannon entropy was not associated with metastases. No adjustment for multiple comparisons was applied to any of the reported P values. Whether the expanded TCR clones were tumor-specific was not determined. A decrease in unique TCR clone counts was observed after SBRT (median 10,088 before versus around 6,900 after; Wilcoxon paired P=0.011). TRBV and TRBJ usage frequencies reportedly differed by metastasis status, in two V genes at baseline and in ten or so V and two J genes after SBRT.

No patient had a history of other malignancies or prior chemotherapy or radiotherapy, and all had node-negative disease on CT and PET/CT. About 6 milliliters of peripheral venous blood were drawn into EDTA tubes at each of two time points. PBMCs were isolated by Ficoll-Paque Plus density-gradient centrifugation. Samples were stored at -80°C immediately after collection until analysis. The chain joins TRBV20-1 to TRBJ1-5; 7 central nucleotides agree with TRBD1. The sequencing used PBMCs, collected before or after stereotactic body radiation therapy (not recorded which). This TCR came from a donor over 45 with non-small cell lung cancer. The CDR3 region: CSAQTGTGNQPQHF. The bases read TGCAGTGCTCAGACAGGGACAGGCAATCAGCCCCAGCATTTT.